The present T cell receptor beta chain was sequenced within a study of cytomegalovirus exposure and HLA in healthy donors (dated by TCRdb to about 2017). Broadly, across the study: According to an earlier analysis of around 600 of the donors, about 179 million T cells yielded over 100 million unique TCR beta sequences and approximately 280 Gb of sequence data. An early release covering approximately 600 HLA-typed donors comprised about 300 gigabases of sequencing data and 65 million to 100 million unique TCR sequences. Of the roughly 400 genotyped donors, 70% to 90% were placed in the genetic ancestry cluster associated with self-reported Caucasian donors. The study was designed to test whether signatures of past pathogen exposure could be identified by cataloging public T cell receptors. Using immunosequencing, the study profiled T cell repertoires from fewer than 700 subjects and related those repertoires to cytomegalovirus serostatus. A separate validation cohort of more than 100 different subjects was used in addition to the approximately 700-subject first cohort. To predict cytomegalovirus infection status, the study combined high-throughput TCR immunosequencing, statistical association of individual TCRs with disease status, and machine learning. A later analysis re-analyzed previously published TCR beta repertoires from roughly 600 donors and added high-resolution HLA genotyping to study TCR occurrence patterns. In the later analysis, no new phenotypic data were used to find candidate immune exposures; instead, reliance was placed on TCR beta sequences and their occurrence across donors. To decide whether each TCR beta V gene segment behaved as functional or pseudogenic, an earlier analysis of over 500 of the donors relied on high-throughput TCR beta sequencing. Donor age, sex, ethnicity and CMV serostatus were collected together with the repertoire data. A later genetic analysis used genome-wide SNP genotypes for about three fifths of the 666 donors, treating that subset as a discovery cohort. Every discovery cohort repertoire had been produced on one sequencing platform. Both class I and class II loci were covered by HLA typing, at four-digit resolution. The number of typed donors differed by locus: about 620-630 for A, B, C, DRB1 and DQB1; 500 to 550 for DQA1; 606 for DPA1; and roughly 470 for DPB1. A few DR-DQ haplotypes were handled as single units for association and clustering because linkage in the cohort was strong. Across approximately 400 genotyped donors of the cohort, an average of approximately 240,000 unique TCR beta nucleotide sequences per donor were sequenced, and roughly a sixth of those sequences were non-productive. General findings and caveats noted by the study authors: A later analysis reported that several top co-occurrence clusters appeared linked to parvovirus B19, influenza, CMV and Epstein-Barr virus. Specific HLA alleles were associated with 15,000 to 20,000 TCR beta sequences at a false discovery rate of 0.05 in a later analysis. Compared with equally common non-associated chains, HLA-associated TCR beta chains in a later analysis were more clonally expanded and had lower generation probabilities. When HLA alleles, especially DR and DQ, strongly co-occurred, attributing TCR associations to individual alleles was difficult. A group of highly shared sequence variants was considered likely to be a technical artifact of the sequencing pipeline. Linkage disequilibrium might explain the correlated functional status among segregating V segments, but an unknown experimental factor could not be ruled out. In a later genetic analysis, fewer N-insertions in productive TCRs were reported among donors in an Asian-associated ancestry cluster than the roughly 700-donor mean. In the study, about 150 TCR beta chains were listed as associated with cytomegalovirus. Most TCR sequences were observed very rarely across donors, whereas some public TCRs were present in many individuals. Some 16 rarely observed V segments, including chromosome 9 orphons, were excluded from the earlier analysis of almost 600 of the donors because counts were too low. CMV serostatus was the only immune exposure information available for the cohort. Because some donors lacked HLA typing at each locus, the association tests relied only on the typed subset. Broadly in line with IMGT annotations, most TCR beta V segments showed up in productive rearrangements about 87% or about 30% of the time in an earlier analysis of around 600 of the donors. The presence/absence analyses assumed that sequencing depth was roughly uniform across donors, and that assumption may not be true. Some IMGT-functional V segments, including TRBV6-2 and TRBV6-3, could not be distinguished by the 87-base-pair reads and were therefore excluded. The cohort was sequenced for TCR beta chains only, and without alpha or paired-chain data the features that could be detected were limited. The classifier was reported to diagnose cytomegalovirus status with high specificity and sensitivity in both the original and validation cohorts. Most CMV-associated TCR beta chains appeared to be HLA-restricted in a later analysis, and the HLA associations seemed to be driven largely by CMV exposure. Three of the identified cytomegalovirus-associated TCR beta chains were confirmed in vitro to be specific for cytomegalovirus antigens. In a later analysis, TCR association rates were found to vary across HLA loci, with the most associated TCRs seen for DRB1 alleles and the fewest for HLA-C alleles. A further reported finding was that TCR beta sequences accurately predicted the HLA-A and HLA-B alleles for most subjects in the first cohort. According to the authors, the approach could potentially be generalized to other disease states and immunological phenotypes. V-gene and J-gene trimming of TCR beta chains was associated with a missense DCLRE1C variant in a later genetic analysis, and the association was replicated in an independent cohort.

In total, just over 650 healthy bone marrow donors made up the cohort. At the time of sampling, every cohort member was nominally healthy, though immune exposures that went unrecorded were likely present. The donor was CMV seronegative and was included in the group of several hundred seronegative cohort members. Each donor provided a peripheral blood sample, and peripheral blood mononuclear cells were used for TCR beta sequencing. The Qiagen DNeasy Blood Extraction Kit was used to extract genomic DNA from the blood cell samples. Points on this clone: No cognate antigen has been identified for it. No much larger clonotype is one base removed from it; base qualities were not supplied.

CDR1 and CDR2 (SGHRS, YFSETQ) derive from the germline V gene. V lost 2 bases and J lost 7 bases; the stretch between them is 12 bases long. The CDR3 covers 13 residues, taking in both the cysteine and the phenylalanine. Of all the DNA, just the CDR3 is kept, 39 bases in frame from base 1. The protocol used for the library was the immunoSEQ multiplex PCR assay. The multiplex PCR relied on a mix of 60 forward primers for TCR Vbeta segments and 13 reverse primers for TCR Jbeta segments. A multiplex PCR assay on genomic DNA amplified the CDR3 region of rearranged TCR beta genes. The Illumina HiSeq System was used to sequence the amplified TCR beta libraries as 87-base-pair reads. Concerning the study's data processing: Across the 700 or so repertoires, a later analysis counted about 81 million unique TCR beta chains, around 11 million of which were shared by at least two donors. Raw reads were error-corrected and collapsed into unique sequences by a nearest-neighbor algorithm in which closely related sequences were merged to remove PCR and sequencing errors. V, D and J gene segments were assigned by aligning CDR3 sequences to IMGT reference sequences. For a sequence to be retained, a match of at least six nucleotides to both a V gene segment and a J gene segment was required. Rearrangements were classified as productive when the CDR3 lacked stop codons and remained in frame with V and J, and all other rearrangements were classified as non-productive. CDR3 was defined according to IMGT convention as the region running from the second conserved V-encoded cysteine to the conserved J-encoded phenylalanine. In an earlier analysis of approximately 590 of the donors, sequences lacking an unambiguous match to a single V gene segment were excluded. An earlier analysis of over 450 of the donors classified V segments as functional when productive rearrangements were above 56.7% and as segregating when the standard deviation between donors was above 5%. A statistical classification framework was built for diagnosing cytomegalovirus status from the catalog of TCR beta chain sequences. V and J gene assignment, in a later analysis, came from comparing TCR nucleotide sequences with IMGT/GENE-DB human TR gene sequences. The TCRdist pipeline was used in a later analysis to assign CDR3 sequences and most-parsimonious VDJ recombination scenarios. In a later analysis, every TCR beta chain was defined by the combination of its CDR3 amino acid sequence and its V-gene family, and reads without a unique V-gene family were dropped. In a later analysis, 450 to 600 highly shared, low-generation-probability nucleotide sequences were removed to address suspected cross-contamination and a sequencing artifact. For each public chain, a later analysis derived a clonal expansion index from normalized ranks of inferred template counts within each repertoire. In a later analysis, generation probabilities were computed using a VDJ recombination model fitted to out-of-frame rearrangements, and the results were checked against IGoR. Hypergeometric tests were used in a later analysis to score TCR-TCR, TCR-HLA and TCR-CMV co-occurrence, with a repertoire-size bias correction applied to the TCR pairs. To estimate false discovery rates, a later analysis permuted the HLA or CMV assignments 20 times. A later analysis grouped co-occurring TCRs with DBSCAN, adding TCRdist sequence similarity when clustering within HLA-allele-positive subsets. Repertoires with fewer than 30,000 or more than 120,000 public chains, plus five repertoires with anomalous nucleotide sharing, were excluded from co-occurrence clustering. This immuneACCESS table, as held by TCRdb, lists in-frame sequences with V and J called but not all clones. Of the missing ones, under half trace to an unresolved V gene in checked studies; the others have no known cause. The DNA was the basis for D and trimming; V, J and clone size are from that table. The table for this sample lists some 120,000 clones; around 80% of them were counted only once. Together, the top ten hold around 0.99% of the sample.

The chain was built from TRBV5-1 and TRBJ1-1, with the D gene not clear enough to name. The clonotype was recovered from a woman aged 25 to 39 in good health and CMV-seronegative. Sequencing was carried out using PBMCs. The CDR3 amino acid sequence is: CASSLEGLGEAFF. The DNA sequence follows: TGCGCCAGCAGCTTAGAGGGTCTTGGTGAAGCTTTCTTT. With the portions outside the CDR3 filled from the reference TRBV5-1 and TRBJ1-1 genes, the complete variable region becomes KAGVTQTPRYLIKTRGQQVTLSCSPISGHRSVSWYQQTPGQGLQFLFEYFSETQRNKGNFPGRFSGRQFSNSRSEMNVSTLELGDSALYLCASSLEGLGEAFFGQGTRLTVV.